Shown below are 32 T cell receptor beta chains from a single sample sequenced in a study of blood T cell repertoires in COVID-19. Sequencing used immunoSEQ multiplex PCR; TCRdb keeps in-frame clones, though not all of them. The repertoire holds some 120,000 clones, with approximately 80% as singletons. Input material: peripheral blood. The source of these receptors is a man between 65 and 85 years old with acute or convalescent COVID-19.

V gene TRBV11-2 combines with J gene TRBJ2-5; D possibly corresponds to TRBD2 (5 bases). CDR1 SGHAT and CDR2 FQNNGV come from the germline V gene. There are 14 residues in the CDR3. V lost 5 bases, J lost 5 bases, and 15 bases lay in between. CDR3 sequence reads: CASSPRRTVETQYF. As DNA, the CDR3 is TGTGCCAGCAGCCCTCGACGGACTGTTGAGACCCAGTACTTC.

This rearrangement joins TRBV23-1 to TRBJ2-1, with 10 positions matching TRBD2. TRBV23-1 falls under the ORF class, with uncertain function. The V segment lost 4 bases and the J segment 6 bases; nucleotides outside the gene matches: 6. CDR3 length equals 15 residues. Written as DNA, the CDR3 is TGCGCCAGCAGTCTTGGACTAGCGGAAGGCAATGAGCAGTTCTTC. It codes for CASSLGLAEGNEQFF.

The chain joins TRBV3-1 (or the pseudogene TRBV3-2) to TRBJ2-3; no clear D. Trimming cost V 0 bases and J 6 bases, with 13 bases left between them. CDR1 is LGHDT and CDR2 is YNNKEL in the germline V gene (reference sequence). The CDR3 contains 15 residues. The CDR3 region has the DNA TGTGCCAGCAGCCAAGATCCGCTTAGCCGGGATACGCAGTATTTT. It specifies CASSQDPLSRDTQYF.

The chain carries TRBV3-1 (or the pseudogene TRBV3-2) and TRBJ2-6, with 11 bases fitting TRBD2. Germline V gene data show CDR1 as LGHDT and CDR2 as YNNKEL (reference sequence). The CDR3 consists of 17 residues. V shed 5 bases, J shed 0 bases, and the junction held 3 bases outside the gene matches. The CDR3 nucleotides read TGTGCCAGCAGCTTAGCGGGGGGGAGCTCTGGGGCCAACGTCCTGACTTTC. As protein: CASSLAGGSSGANVLTF.

This clone appeared once. The chain recombines TRBV29-1 with TRBJ1-1, with D perhaps matching TRBD1 (6 bases). Trimming left V 7 bases short and J 4 bases short, with 19 bases between. CDR3 length: 14 amino acids. CDR1 SQVTM and CDR2 ANQGSEA come from the germline V gene. CDR3 sequence: CSANSVQGTTEAFF. For the CDR3, the DNA is TGCAGCGCCAACTCCGTACAGGGTACCACTGAAGCTTTCTTT.

This clone was picked up a small number of times. The chain recombines TRBV5-1 with TRBJ2-5; either TRBD1 or TRBD2 may fit D (5 bases each). Germline V CDR1 and CDR2: SGHRS, YFSETQ. The ends were cut back, 7 bases at V and 5 bases at J, with 21 bases in the middle. This CDR3 has 15 residues. The CDR3 here is CASALGAGFVETQYF. CDR3 nucleotides: TGCGCCAGCGCCTTGGGAGCAGGGTTTGTGGAGACCCAGTACTTC. The full variable domain, completed using reference TRBV5-1 and TRBJ2-5, is KAGVTQTPRYLIKTRGQQVTLSCSPISGHRSVSWYQQTPGQGLQFLFEYFSETQRNKGNFPGRFSGRQFSNSRSEMNVSTLELGDSALYLCASALGAGFVETQYFGPGTRLLVL.

This clone has a count of ten or more. The chain links TRBV3-1 (or the pseudogene TRBV3-2) to TRBJ2-7; no reliable D call. V lost 0 bases, J lost 1 base, and 7 bases lay in between. CDR1 and CDR2 (germline): LGHDT, YNNKEL (reference sequence). This CDR3 contains 14 residues. The CDR3: CASSQDRVSYEQYF. The CDR3 DNA reads as TGTGCCAGCAGCCAAGATCGGGTTTCCTACGAGCAGTACTTC.

V and J are TRBV6-5 and TRBJ2-2, with 8 bases aligning to TRBD1. From germline, CDR1 is MNHEY and CDR2 SVGAGI. The CDR3 consists of 15 residues. V dropped 6 bases and J dropped 4; count of bases not matched to a gene: 7. This chain's CDR3 is CASSGGQGRTGELFF. CDR3 coding DNA: TGTGCCAGCAGCGGTGGACAGGGTCGCACCGGGGAGCTGTTTTTT.

The chain links TRBV19 to TRBJ2-1; the D gene is possibly TRBD1 (6 bases). In germline, CDR1 is LNHDA, CDR2 SQIVND (reference sequence). The CDR3 extends over 14 amino acids. Between the trimmed V and J ends, which lost 3 bases and 2 bases, there was a span of 8 bases. The CDR3 DNA reads as TGTGCCAGTAGTATCCAGGGGCCCTACAATGAGCAGTTCTTC. This gives the protein CASSIQGPYNEQFF.

This rearrangement joins TRBV19 to TRBJ2-2; possible D gene TRBD2, 5 bases. Germline CDR1 LNHDA, CDR2 SQIVND (reference sequence). There are 14 residues in the CDR3. Between the trimmed V and J ends, which lost 6 bases and 4 bases, there was a span of 12 bases. The CDR3 is CASRDLRGTGELFF. CDR3 bases: TGTGCCAGTAGGGATTTACGGGGCACCGGGGAGCTGTTTTTT.

The gene calls are TRBV5-1 and TRBJ2-2; 8 nucleotides line up with TRBD2. The CDR3 consists of 15 residues. Germline V lookup: CDR1 SGHRS, CDR2 YFSETQ. After removal of 3 bases from V and 6 bases from J, the junction contained 7 bases not matched to a gene. In nucleotides, the CDR3 is TGCGCCAGCAGCTGGACTAGCTCAGGGTCCGGGGAGCTGTTTTTT. Translated, it gives CASSWTSSGSGELFF.

This chain links TRBV5-1 with TRBJ2-5; D not certain. V gave up 0 bases and J gave up 2 bases, with 8 bases separating them. CDR3 length: 14 residues. The germline V gene encodes CDR1 SGHRS and CDR2 YFSETQ. The CDR3 bases are TGCGCCAGCAGCTTGGACAGCCAACAAGAGACCCAGTACTTC. It is translated as CASSLDSQQETQYF.

The genes are TRBV4-1 and TRBJ1-2, with 8 bases that match TRBD1. J gave up 5 bases and V 2 bases, and 4 bases lay outside the gene matches. The germline CDR1 and CDR2 sequences are MGHRA and YSYEKL. The CDR3 is 14 residues long. For the CDR3, the DNA is TGCGCCAGCAGCCAAATAGACAGGGGATATGGCTACACCTTC. This translates into CASSQIDRGYGYTF.

The rearrangement joins TRBV10-3 to TRBJ1-2; 7 bases agree with TRBD1. The CDR3 has 18 amino acids. The junction had 14 bases not matched to a gene; V was cut back by 2 bases and J by 2 bases. Germline CDR1 is ENHRY and CDR2 is SYGVKD. The CDR3 loop reads CAISEAKGAQFLNYGYTF. The CDR3 DNA sequence: TGTGCCATCAGTGAGGCCAAGGGGGCTCAGTTTCTAAACTATGGCTACACCTTC.

V gene TRBV19 combines with J gene TRBJ2-3, with 8 positions matching TRBD1. Germline loops: CDR1 LNHDA, CDR2 SQIVND (reference sequence). V shed 6 bases, J shed 0 bases, and the junction held 8 bases outside the gene matches. The CDR3 totals 16 residues. CDR3 region: CASSAGTGVSTDTQYF. The CDR3 region has the DNA TGTGCCAGTAGCGCCGGGACAGGCGTTAGCACAGATACGCAGTATTTT.

The chain's CDR3 is CASCGGLGNTGELFF. CDR3 coding DNA: TGTGCCAGCTGCGGGGGGCTAGGGAACACCGGGGAGCTGTTTTTT. The chain joins TRBV6-5 to TRBJ2-2; 8 nucleotides agree with TRBD2. V lost 8 bases and J lost 1; bases outside the gene matches: 6. Germline CDR1 reads MNHEY; CDR2 reads SVGAGI. This CDR3 contains 15 residues.

The chain uses TRBV4-2 and TRBJ1-2, with D possibly matching TRBD1 (6 bases). The V end lost 0 bases, the J end lost 3 bases, and 11 bases lay between the germline ends. This CDR3 has 15 amino acids. Germline V CDR1 and CDR2: LGHNA, YNFKEQ. The CDR3 nucleotides read TGTGCCAGCAGCCAAGATTGGGACAAGGACTATGGCTACACCTTC. Its translation: CASSQDWDKDYGYTF.

On this clone itself: The sample holds other DNA sequences that translate to the same CDR3. The chain links TRBV3-1 (or the pseudogene TRBV3-2) to TRBJ1-2; 9 bases fit TRBD1. The CDR3 is 14 residues long. Trimming cost V 1 base and J 7 bases; bases outside gene matches: 4. CDR1 is LGHDT, CDR2 YNNKEL, per germline (reference sequence). The CDR3 spells CASSQAQGAGGYTF. The DNA of the CDR3 is TGTGCCAGCAGCCAAGCACAGGGGGCCGGTGGCTACACCTTC.

This clone appeared many times. V and J are TRBV12-5 and TRBJ1-2, with unresolved D. V was clipped by 7 bases and J by 1 base, with 4 bases between them. CDR1 is LGHNT and CDR2 is FRNRAP in the germline V gene. The CDR3 sequence is 11 residues long. CDR3 protein: CASALNYGYTF. Here the CDR3 DNA reads TGTGCTAGTGCCCTTAACTATGGCTACACCTTC. Complete variable domain (other parts from reference TRBV12-5 and TRBJ1-2): DARVTQTPRHKVTEMGQEVTMRCQPILGHNTVFWYRQTMMQGLELLAYFRNRAPLDDSGMPKDRFSAEMPDATLATLKIQPSEPRDSAVYFCASALNYGYTFGSGTRLTVV.

V and J are TRBV11-3 and TRBJ2-3; TRBD2 aligns across 13 bases. Losses at the gene ends were 1 base for V and 1 base for J; bases not matched to a gene: 8. Germline CDR1 is SGHNT and CDR2 is YENEEA. This CDR3 spans 19 amino acids. DNA of the CDR3: TGTGCCAGCAGCTTAGTCAAACTAGCGGGAGGGCATGGCACAGATACGCAGTATTTT. Protein product: CASSLVKLAGGHGTDTQYF. The full variable domain, with the rest looked up from reference TRBV11-3 and TRBJ2-3, is EAGVVQSPRYKIIEKKQPVAFWCNPISGHNTLYWYLQNLGQGPELLIRYENEEAVDDSQLPKDRFSAERLKGVDSTLKIQPAELGDSAVYLCASSLVKLAGGHGTDTQYFGPGTRLTVL.

This clone was detected a few times. The chain's CDR3 is CASSPVVNRGLSTDTQYF. CDR3 sequence (DNA): TGTGCCAGCTCACCAGTGGTGAATCGGGGACTTAGCACAGATACGCAGTATTTT. The J gene is TRBJ2-3, the V gene TRBV18; weak D call: TRBD2 (6 bases). The CDR3 is 18 amino acids. Trimming took 2 bases from V and 0 from J, leaving 18 bases between them. Germline loops: CDR1 KGHSH, CDR2 LQKENI.

This clone was recorded a few times. The V and J genes are TRBV7-2 and TRBJ1-3; 7 bases are a match to TRBD1. From germline, CDR1 is SGHTA and CDR2 FQGNSA. The V gene end was trimmed by 5 bases and the J gene end by 3 bases; junction bases not matched to a gene: 7. CDR3 length equals 15 residues. CDR3 loop: CASSRNRGFGNTIYF. DNA for the CDR3: TGTGCCAGCAGCCGTAACAGGGGATTTGGAAACACCATATATTTT.

The chain links TRBV27 to TRBJ1-5, with D maybe TRBD1 (5 bases). This CDR3 spans 15 amino acids. V gave up 2 bases and J gave up 3 bases, with 11 bases separating them. Germline CDR1 and CDR2: MNHEY and SMNVEV (reference sequence). The CDR3 loop is CASSLGAAPNQPQHF. CDR3 in DNA: TGTGCCAGCAGTTTAGGGGCGGCACCCAATCAGCCCCAGCATTTT.

V is TRBV7-6 and J is TRBJ2-2, with 8 bases lining up with TRBD1. The CDR3 runs to 16 residues. The V segment lost 5 bases and the J segment 6 bases; nucleotides outside the gene matches: 11. Germline values: CDR1 SGHVS, CDR2 FNYEAQ. CDR3 region: CASSVQGAANAGELFF. The DNA of the CDR3 is TGTGCCAGCAGCGTCCAGGGGGCGGCTAACGCCGGGGAGCTGTTTTTT.

The chain carries TRBV9 and TRBJ2-3; possible D gene TRBD1, 5 bases. The CDR3 consists of 14 residues. Trimming removed 3 bases at V and 4 bases at J, with 12 bases between. The germline gives CDR1 SGDLS, CDR2 YYNGEE. DNA for the CDR3: TGTGCCAGCAGCGACGCCCAAGGGGCAGATACGCAGTATTTT. Its translation is CASSDAQGADTQYF.

The table lists this clone with a few counts. The V gene is TRBV4-2, the J gene TRBJ2-5; 9 bases fit TRBD2. This CDR3 region has 16 residues. With V trimmed by 1 base and J by 5 bases, 8 bases remained unmatched. Per the germline V gene, CDR1 is LGHNA and CDR2 is YNFKEQ. This chain's CDR3 is CASSQAQGGGAETQYF. CDR3 DNA sequence: TGTGCCAGCAGCCAAGCGCAGGGCGGGGGGGCGGAGACCCAGTACTTC.

The J gene is TRBJ1-2, the V gene TRBV19; 8 nucleotides match TRBD1. The CDR3 covers 16 residues. CDR1 is LNHDA and CDR2 is SQIVND in the germline V gene (reference sequence). V lost 6 bases and J lost 0; bases outside the gene matches: 9. CDR3 sequence (DNA): TGTGCCAGTAGCTTGGACAGGGTAGGGGCTAACTATGGCTACACCTTC. It yields the protein CASSLDRVGANYGYTF.

The gene calls are TRBV7-9 and TRBJ1-2, with 9 bases lining up with TRBD1. The CDR3 length is 15 residues. Germline V lookup: CDR1 SEHNR, CDR2 FQNEAQ (reference sequence). J gave up 7 bases and V 4 bases, and 10 bases lay outside the gene matches. The CDR3 DNA is TGTGCCAGCAGCTCCCAACTGGGACAGGGTTTTGGCTACACCTTC. Encoded protein: CASSSQLGQGFGYTF.

The chain is built from TRBV19 and TRBJ1-5; D is uncertain. Germline V gene lookup returns CDR1 LNHDA and CDR2 SQIVND (reference sequence). V was clipped by 2 bases and J by 5 bases, with 16 bases between them. CDR3 length equals 16 residues. DNA of the CDR3: TGTGCCAGTAGTATATTGCTCCCGGGAACGCATCAGCCCCAGCATTTT. It is translated as CASSILLPGTHQPQHF.

V is TRBV4-1 and J is TRBJ1-1; D is undetermined. Trimming took 7 bases from V and 1 from J, leaving 16 bases between them. The CDR3 length is 15 residues. CDR1 and CDR2 (germline): MGHRA, YSYEKL. In DNA form, the CDR3 reads TGCGCCAGCACCGATTCGGGGAGCACGAACACTGAAGCTTTCTTT. Encoded protein: CASTDSGSTNTEAFF.

V usage is TRBV28 and J usage is TRBJ1-5; 12 nucleotides line up with TRBD1. Germline V gene lookup returns CDR1 MDHEN and CDR2 SYDVKM. CDR3 length equals 15 residues. The V and J ends lost 6 bases and 6 bases, in that order; junction bases with no gene match: 6. The DNA for the CDR3 is TGTGCCAGCAGGACGGGACAGGGGGCCGGTCAGCCCCAGCATTTT. It yields the protein CASRTGQGAGQPQHF.

The chain carries TRBV7-2 and TRBJ1-2; no reliable D call. V lost 2 bases to trimming and J lost 4 bases, with 11 bases between them. The CDR3 length is 14 residues. Germline values: CDR1 SGHTA, CDR2 FQGNSA. The CDR3 loop reads CASSLSGSSYGYTF. DNA of the CDR3: TGTGCCAGCAGCTTAAGTGGCAGTTCCTATGGCTACACCTTC.